Listed here are 30 T cell receptor beta chains from one sample, sequenced in a study of cytomegalovirus exposure and HLA in healthy donors. PCR used 60 Vbeta primers and 13 Jbeta primers. Sequencing was performed with immunoSEQ multiplex PCR; in TCRdb, only in-frame clones are kept and a portion is missing. The table lists around 41,000 clones, 60% to 75% of them singletons, with around 3.9% in the top ten. The specimen was PBMCs. The receptors come from a middle-aged man in good health and CMV-seronegative.

This chain links TRBV27 with TRBJ1-5, with D perhaps TRBD1 (5 bases). The CDR3 totals 13 residues. The V and J ends lost 3 bases and 6 bases respectively, with 9 bases between them. From germline, CDR1 is MNHEY and CDR2 SMNVEV (reference sequence). The CDR3 sequence is CASSLSGGQPQHF. CDR3 DNA: TGTGCCAGCAGTTTGAGCGGGGGTCAGCCCCAGCATTTT.

The genes are TRBV7-8 and TRBJ1-6, with 7 bases aligning to TRBD1. The V gene end was trimmed by 5 bases and the J gene end by 11 bases; junction bases not matched to a gene: 9. Germline loops: CDR1 SGHVS, CDR2 FQNEAQ. The CDR3 is 14 amino acids. The DNA of the CDR3 is TGTGCCAGCAGCACCCGACAGGGAATTGCACCCCTCCACTTT. This gives the protein CASSTRQGIAPLHF.

The chain employs TRBV18 and TRBJ1-1, with TRBD1 matching 7 bases. This CDR3 region has 13 residues. V trimming: 2 bases; J trimming: 3 bases; junction bases outside the gene matches: 0. Germline V gene data show CDR1 as KGHSH and CDR2 as LQKENI. CDR3 residues: CASSPTGDTEAFF. The CDR3 nucleotides read TGTGCCAGCTCACCAACAGGGGACACTGAAGCTTTCTTT.

The chain couples TRBV5-4 to TRBJ2-7; TRBD1 matches 7 bases. The ends lost 4 bases at V and 6 bases at J; junction bases unmatched: 10. Germline-derived CDR1 and CDR2 are SGHNT and YYREEE (reference sequence). This CDR3 comprises 14 residues. CDR3 in DNA: TGTGCCAGCAGCCCGACAGGGTCGGGTCGCGAGCAGTACTTC. Translated, it gives CASSPTGSGREQYF.

The chain links TRBV4-2 to TRBJ2-1, with 8 bases matching TRBD1. V shed 4 bases, J shed 7 bases, and the junction held 12 bases outside the gene matches. The germline V gene encodes CDR1 LGHNA and CDR2 YNFKEQ. There are 16 residues in the CDR3. CDR3 sequence reads: CASSRGSGGMVNEQFF. The DNA of the CDR3 is TGTGCCAGCAGCCGGGGGTCAGGGGGCATGGTGAATGAGCAGTTCTTC.

V usage is TRBV4-3 and J usage is TRBJ1-6; 7 positions agree with TRBD1. From germline, CDR1 is LGHNA and CDR2 YSLEER. V shed 5 bases, J shed 9 bases, and the junction held 13 bases outside the gene matches. This CDR3 contains 16 residues. The CDR3 sequence is CASSSSGTATGSPLHF. Written as DNA, the CDR3 is TGCGCCAGCAGCTCTTCCGGGACAGCCACTGGTTCACCCCTCCACTTT.

This clone was recorded once. J is TRBJ1-1 and V is TRBV5-1, with D unclear. Trimming removed 5 bases at V and 3 bases at J, with 11 bases between. Germline CDR1 is SGHRS and CDR2 is YFSETQ. This CDR3 region has 13 residues. The CDR3 DNA is TGCGCCAGCAGGGCGAGCACAGACACTGAAGCTTTCTTT. Its translation is CASRASTDTEAFF.

The rearrangement joins TRBV4-3 to TRBJ1-2, with 7 bases fitting TRBD1. V dropped 1 base and J dropped 5; count of bases not matched to a gene: 13. The germline CDR1 and CDR2 sequences are LGHNA and YSLEER. This CDR3 has 17 amino acids. The CDR3 here is CASSQAKGGGTRYGYTF. CDR3 in DNA: TGCGCCAGCAGCCAAGCGAAAGGGGGCGGGACAAGATATGGCTACACCTTC.

This clone has just one count. V usage is TRBV5-6 and J usage is TRBJ1-5; tentative D call: TRBD1 (5 bases). The V and J ends lost 4 bases and 3 bases respectively, with 14 bases between them. The V gene's germline CDR1 is SGHDT and CDR2 YYEEEE. The CDR3 has 15 amino acids. CDR3 coding DNA: TGTGCCAGCAGCCCCGGGTGGGGCCCCAATCAGCCCCAGCATTTT. Translated, it gives CASSPGWGPNQPQHF.

The rearrangement joins TRBV7-3 to TRBJ2-7, with 9 bases fitting TRBD1. This CDR3 is built from 15 residues. The germline CDR1 and CDR2 sequences are SGHTA and FQGTGA. Trimming removed 0 bases from V and 3 bases from J; junction bases left unmatched: 3. CDR3 nucleotide sequence: TGTGCCAGCAGCTTAACCGGGACAGGGATCTACGAGCAGTACTTC. Amino acid sequence: CASSLTGTGIYEQYF.

The rearrangement uses TRBV2 and TRBJ2-1, with 8 bases aligning to TRBD1. CDR1 SNHLY and CDR2 FYNNEI come from the germline V gene. Trimming cost V 6 bases and J 6 bases; bases outside gene matches: 7. This CDR3 region has 14 residues. The CDR3 DNA reads TGTGCCAGCAGAGCAGGGGGCTGGGGCAATGAGCAGTTCTTC. Translated: CASRAGGWGNEQFF.

This chain links TRBV6-6 with TRBJ1-2; D remains ambiguous. V lost 0 bases, J lost 6 bases, and 11 bases lay in between. Germline V CDR1 and CDR2: MNHNY, SVGAGI (reference sequence). The CDR3 runs 14 residues. CDR3 DNA: TGTGCCAGCAGTTACTCTAATCCCGAGAATGGCTACACCTTC. It codes for CASSYSNPENGYTF.

This sequence joins TRBV5-4 and TRBJ2-2; no definite D call. The length of the CDR3 is 16 residues. The V gene's germline CDR1 is SGHNT and CDR2 YYREEE (reference sequence). The V end was cut by 4 bases, the J end by 1 base, with 14 bases between. CDR3 DNA sequence: TGTGCCAGCAGCGCGAACAGTATCAGGAACACCGGGGAGCTGTTTTTT. It encodes CASSANSIRNTGELFF.

This clone was seen a single time. The chain has TRBV7-2 and TRBJ2-5, with D possibly TRBD1 on 5 matching bases. Germline V gene sequence: CDR1 SGHTA, CDR2 FQGNSA. The CDR3 has 15 residues. V gave up 5 bases and J gave up 1 base, with 14 bases separating them. CDR3 DNA sequence: TGTGCCAGCAGCCGCCAGGGTGGCGGCCAAGAGACCCAGTACTTC. Protein product: CASSRQGGGQETQYF.

CDR3 coding DNA: TGCAGTGCTCACAGGGCGGAGACCCAGTACTTC. It encodes CSAHRAETQYF. The chain uses TRBV20-1 and TRBJ2-5, with D possibly matching TRBD1 (6 bases). CDR1 DFQATT and CDR2 SNEGSKA come from the germline V gene (reference sequence). The V end was cut by 5 bases, the J end by 5 bases, with 9 bases between. The CDR3 has 11 residues.

This clone has only a few counts. The chain recombines TRBV30 with TRBJ2-1, with TRBD2 identical over 11 bases. The CDR3 loop spans 15 amino acids. V shed 0 bases and J 7 bases; nucleotides not matched to a gene: 5. Germline V gene data show CDR1 as GTSNPN and CDR2 as SVGIG (reference sequence). This CDR3 reads CAWSVSLAGVNEQFF. The DNA for the CDR3 is TGTGCCTGGAGTGTTTCACTAGCGGGGGTGAATGAGCAGTTCTTC.

In regard to this clone: This same CDR3 is encoded by further DNA sequences in the sample. The chain joins TRBV19 to TRBJ1-1; unclear D gene. The CDR3 runs 13 residues. V dropped 3 bases and J dropped 2 bases, with 7 bases sitting between them. The germline V gene has CDR1 LNHDA and CDR2 SQIVND (reference sequence). The CDR3 is CASSIGSNTEAFF. CDR3 DNA: TGTGCCAGTAGTATTGGCAGTAACACTGAAGCTTTCTTT.

The chain uses TRBV2 and TRBJ2-7; D is unresolved. The V and J ends lost 7 bases and 1 base respectively, with 14 bases between them. Germline V CDR1 and CDR2: SNHLY, FYNNEI. There are 14 residues in the CDR3. CDR3 protein: CASIKTYTSYEQYF. In DNA, the CDR3 is TGTGCCAGCATAAAGACATATACATCCTACGAGCAGTACTTC.

This clone has just one count. The chain couples TRBV9 to TRBJ2-2; the D gene is possibly TRBD1 (6 bases). V was cut by 0 bases and J by 3 bases, with 6 bases left in between. The CDR3 runs 14 residues. Germline loops: CDR1 SGDLS, CDR2 YYNGEE. The CDR3: CASSVGTDTGELFF. The CDR3 bases are TGTGCCAGCAGCGTAGGGACAGACACCGGGGAGCTGTTTTTT. The full variable domain, rest sourced from reference TRBV9 and TRBJ2-2, is DSGVTQTPKHLITATGQRVTLRCSPRSGDLSVYWYQQSLDQGLQFLIQYYNGEERAKGNILERFSAQQFPDLHSELNLSSLELGDSALYFCASSVGTDTGELFFGEGSRLTVL.

This chain uses TRBV5-1 with TRBJ1-2; perhaps TRBD1 as D (6 bases). The V end was cut by 4 bases, the J end by 7 bases, with 14 bases between. The CDR3 extends over 13 amino acids. CDR1 and CDR2 (germline): SGHRS, YFSETQ. The CDR3 DNA sequence: TGCGCCAGCAGCACATCAGGGGAATCTGGCTACACCTTC. Its protein product is CASSTSGESGYTF.

This chain joins TRBV28 and TRBJ2-1; D is ambiguous. V dropped 7 bases and J dropped 6 bases, with 10 bases sitting between them. Looked up from germline, CDR1 is MDHEN and CDR2 is SYDVKM. This CDR3 comprises 12 residues. DNA of the CDR3: TGTGCCAGCATGGTAGTAGCCAATGAGCAGTTCTTC. This translates into CASMVVANEQFF.

V and J are TRBV7-6 and TRBJ2-2; a possible D gene is TRBD2 (5 bases). The CDR3 consists of 16 residues. V dropped 5 bases and J dropped 4 bases, with 17 bases sitting between them. In germline, CDR1 is SGHVS, CDR2 FNYEAQ. CDR3 nucleotides: TGTGCCAGCAGCCTTACCGGAGGAGCAAGCACCGGGGAGCTGTTTTTT. As protein: CASSLTGGASTGELFF.

This sequence joins TRBV7-9 and TRBJ1-2, with D hard to call. Trimming took 1 base from V and 4 from J, leaving 13 bases between them. This CDR3 region has 15 residues. Germline V CDR1 and CDR2: SEHNR, FQNEAQ (reference sequence). The CDR3 nucleotides read TGTGCCAGCAGCTTAGAGTCAGGCCTGTCCTATGGCTACACCTTC. As protein: CASSLESGLSYGYTF.

V usage is TRBV7-2 and J usage is TRBJ1-2; the D is unclear. CDR3 length equals 14 residues. The ends were cut back, 1 base at V and 2 bases at J, with 8 bases in the middle. CDR1 and CDR2 from the germline V gene are SGHTA and FQGNSA. CDR3 DNA sequence: TGTGCCAGCAGCTTAGGAGCAGGAAACTATGGCTACACCTTC. It codes for CASSLGAGNYGYTF. The full variable domain, with the rest looked up from reference TRBV7-2 and TRBJ1-2, is GAGVSQSPSNKVTEKGKDVELRCDPISGHTALYWYRQSLGQGLEFLIYFQGNSAPDKSGLPSDRFSAERTGGSVSTLTIQRTQQEDSAVYLCASSLGAGNYGYTFGSGTRLTVV.

This chain joins TRBV6-4 and TRBJ2-3, with 8 positions matching TRBD2. Germline lookup yields CDR1 MRHNA and CDR2 SNTAGT. Trimming removed 0 bases from V and 2 bases from J; junction bases left unmatched: 1. This CDR3 has 15 amino acids. The CDR3 here is CASSDSSGDTDTQYF. CDR3 in DNA: TGTGCCAGCAGTGACTCTAGCGGGGACACAGATACGCAGTATTTT.

V and J are TRBV4-1 and TRBJ2-7, with TRBD1 as a possible D gene (6 bases). V was clipped by 0 bases and J by 3 bases, with 12 bases between them. Germline V gives CDR1 MGHRA, CDR2 YSYEKL. The CDR3 spans 15 residues. The CDR3 DNA follows: TGCGCCAGCAGCCAAGATGGCAGGGGCGACTACGAGCAGTACTTC. Translation gives CASSQDGRGDYEQYF.

DNA of the CDR3: TGTGCCAGTAGGCCCCTCGACAGCTCTGGAAACACCATATATTTT. It is translated as CASRPLDSSGNTIYF. The rearrangement joins TRBV19 to TRBJ1-3; a weak D match, TRBD1 (5 bases). Germline CDR1 reads LNHDA; CDR2 reads SQIVND (reference sequence). The ends were cut back, 6 bases at V and 0 bases at J, with 12 bases in the middle. The CDR3 spans 15 residues.

V is TRBV7-2 and J is TRBJ1-3; 7 nucleotides align to TRBD1. With V trimmed by 4 bases and J by 5 bases, 5 bases remained unmatched. Germline lookup yields CDR1 SGHTA and CDR2 FQGNSA. The CDR3 is 14 amino acids. The CDR3 loop is CASSSRQGRNTIYF. The CDR3 region has the DNA TGTGCCAGCAGCTCTCGACAGGGACGAAACACCATATATTTT.

V and J are TRBV28 and TRBJ1-1; D remains unclear. The V end was cut by 5 bases, the J end by 2 bases, with 15 bases between. Germline CDR1 reads MDHEN; CDR2 reads SYDVKM. This CDR3 has 15 residues. The CDR3 DNA sequence: TGTGCCAGCAGTCCGGCTCAGGAAACTAACACTGAAGCTTTCTTT. Its protein is CASSPAQETNTEAFF.

This clone was found once. The rearrangement joins TRBV7-2 to TRBJ2-7; tentative D call: TRBD1 (6 bases). Germline values: CDR1 SGHTA, CDR2 FQGNSA. V lost 1 base, J lost 4 bases, and 11 bases lay in between. The CDR3 loop spans 14 amino acids. The CDR3 reads CASSLGGGKYEQYF. CDR3 nucleotide sequence: TGTGCCAGCAGCTTAGGTGGGGGCAAGTACGAGCAGTACTTC.